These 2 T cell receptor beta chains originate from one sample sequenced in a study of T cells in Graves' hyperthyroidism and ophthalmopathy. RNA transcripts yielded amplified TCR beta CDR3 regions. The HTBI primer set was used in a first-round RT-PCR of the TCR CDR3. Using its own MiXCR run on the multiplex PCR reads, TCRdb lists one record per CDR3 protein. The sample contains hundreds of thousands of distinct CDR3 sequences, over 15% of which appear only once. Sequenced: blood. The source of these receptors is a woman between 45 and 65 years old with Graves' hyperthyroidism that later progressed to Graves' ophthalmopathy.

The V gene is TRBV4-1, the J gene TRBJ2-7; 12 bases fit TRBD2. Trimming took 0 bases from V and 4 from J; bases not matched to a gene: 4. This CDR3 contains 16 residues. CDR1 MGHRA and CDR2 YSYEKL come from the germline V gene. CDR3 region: CASSQDLGLAGYEQYF. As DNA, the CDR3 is TGCGCCAGCAGCCAAGATTTAGGACTAGCGGGGTACGAGCAGTACTTC.

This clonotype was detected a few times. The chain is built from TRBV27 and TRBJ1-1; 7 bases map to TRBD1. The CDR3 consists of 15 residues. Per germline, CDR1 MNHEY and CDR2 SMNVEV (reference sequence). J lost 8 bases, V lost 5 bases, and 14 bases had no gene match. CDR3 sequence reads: CASSRHTGGGEEAFF. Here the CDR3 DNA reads TGTGCCAGCAGTCGCCACACCGGAGGGGGCGAGGAAGCTTTCTTT.